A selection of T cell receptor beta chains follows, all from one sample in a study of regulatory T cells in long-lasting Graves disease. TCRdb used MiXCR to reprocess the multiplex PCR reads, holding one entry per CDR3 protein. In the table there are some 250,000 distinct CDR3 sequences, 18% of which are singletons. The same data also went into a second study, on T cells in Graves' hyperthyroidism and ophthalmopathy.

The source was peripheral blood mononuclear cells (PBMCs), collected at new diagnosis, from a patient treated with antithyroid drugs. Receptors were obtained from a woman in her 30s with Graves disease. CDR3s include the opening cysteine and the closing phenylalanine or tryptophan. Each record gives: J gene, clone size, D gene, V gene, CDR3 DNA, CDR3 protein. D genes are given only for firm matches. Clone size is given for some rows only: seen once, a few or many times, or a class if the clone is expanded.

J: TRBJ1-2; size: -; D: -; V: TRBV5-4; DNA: TGTGCCAGCAGCTTGGAACGGAAAAACTATGGCTACACCTTC; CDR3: CASSLERKNYGYTF
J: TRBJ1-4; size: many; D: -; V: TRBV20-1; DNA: TGCAGTGCTTGGGCGGTCGACGGAAATGAAAAACTGTTTTTT; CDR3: CSAWAVDGNEKLFF
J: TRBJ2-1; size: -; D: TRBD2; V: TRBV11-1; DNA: TGTGCCAGCAGTATCTTATCACGACTAGCGGGGGGGCTTGGTGAGCAGTTCTTC; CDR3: CASSILSRLAGGLGEQFF
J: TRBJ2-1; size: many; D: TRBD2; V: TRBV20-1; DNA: TGCAGTGCTGCGGTTCTAGCGGGGCAAAGGAATGAGCAGTTCTTC; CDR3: CSAAVLAGQRNEQFF
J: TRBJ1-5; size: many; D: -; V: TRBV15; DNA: TGTGCCACCAGCAGTTTAGACAGAAGCTATCAGCCCCAGCATTTT; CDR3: CATSSLDRSYQPQHF
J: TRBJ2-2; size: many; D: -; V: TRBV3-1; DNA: TGTGCCAGCAGCCAATCAGGGGAGTCCGGGGAGCTGTTTTTT; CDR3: CASSQSGESGELFF
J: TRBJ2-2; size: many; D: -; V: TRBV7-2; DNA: TGTGCCAGCCTCGGACAGCTCGGGGGGGAGCTGTTTTTT; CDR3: CASLGQLGGELFF
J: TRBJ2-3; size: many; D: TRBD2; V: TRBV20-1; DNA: TGCAGTGGAGGGCGGGAGCGGTGGACCACAGATACGCAGTATTTT; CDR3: CSGGRERWTTDTQYF
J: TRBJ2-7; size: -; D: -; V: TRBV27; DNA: TGTGCCAGCAGTTTATCCTTCGCAGGGGTGGAGCAGTACTTC; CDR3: CASSLSFAGVEQYF
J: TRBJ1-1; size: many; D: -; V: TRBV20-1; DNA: TGCAGTGCTAGAGAACCCCGGGACACCGAAAAAGCTTTCTTT; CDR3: CSAREPRDTEKAFF
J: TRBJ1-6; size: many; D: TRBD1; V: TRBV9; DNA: TGTGCCAGCAGCGAGGGGACAGGGAGCGATAATTCACCCCTCCACTTT; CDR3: CASSEGTGSDNSPLHF
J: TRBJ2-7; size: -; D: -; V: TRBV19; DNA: TGTGCCAGTAGTCCATCTACCGGGGTTCCCTACGAGCAGTACTTC; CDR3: CASSPSTGVPYEQYF
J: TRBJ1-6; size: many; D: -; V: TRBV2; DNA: TGTGCCAGCCGAATGGGCAGGGCTAATTCACCCCTCCACTTT; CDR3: CASRMGRANSPLHF
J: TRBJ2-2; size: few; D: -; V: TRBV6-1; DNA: TGTGCCAGCAGGAGACAGGTTGACGCCGGGGAGCTGTTTTTT; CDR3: CASRRQVDAGELFF
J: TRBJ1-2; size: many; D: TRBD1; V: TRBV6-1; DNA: TGTGCCAGTCGGGACAGGGGCCGACGAGAGCATGGCTACACCTTC; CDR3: CASRDRGRREHGYTF
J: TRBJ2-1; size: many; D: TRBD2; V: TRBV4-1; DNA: TGCGCCAGCAGCCAAGTGACGGGGCCGGTGACTAGCTTAGCGTATGAGCAGTTCTTC; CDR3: CASSQVTGPVTSLAYEQFF
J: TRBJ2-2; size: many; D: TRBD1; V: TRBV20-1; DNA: TGCAGTGCAACCAGACAGGGGTCGAACACCGGGGAGCTGTTTTTT; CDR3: CSATRQGSNTGELFF
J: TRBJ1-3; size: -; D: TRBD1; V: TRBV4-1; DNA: TGCGCCAGCAGCCAAGCCCCTGAGGGGGCGTCTGGAAACACCATATATTTT; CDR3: CASSQAPEGASGNTIYF
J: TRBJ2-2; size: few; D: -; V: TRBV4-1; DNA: TGCGCCAGCAGCCAAGATACGGGGGGCAGGAACACCGGGGAGCTGTTTTTT; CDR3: CASSQDTGGRNTGELFF
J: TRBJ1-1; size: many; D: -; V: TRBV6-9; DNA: TGTGCCAGCAGTTACGAGGGGGGGTACACTGAAGCTTTCTTT; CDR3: CASSYEGGYTEAFF